This paragraph covers one TCR beta chain sequence. The target antigen is unknown. The PCR employed 60 Vbeta primers together with 13 Jbeta primers. Profiled with immunoSEQ multiplex PCR; TCRdb holds only in-frame clones, not every one. The sample lists about 140,000 clones, around four fifths occurring once. V was trimmed by 8 bases and J by 7 bases, leaving 12 bases between them. CDR3 length: 13 amino acids. Germline V gene data show CDR1 as MNHNY and CDR2 as SVGAGI (reference sequence). This entry comes from a study of cytomegalovirus exposure and HLA in healthy donors. Study-level findings and limits: A later analysis linked a missense variant in DCLRE1C to the trimming of TCR beta V and J genes. Later work associated fewer than 20,000 TCR beta sequences with HLA alleles at 0.05 false discovery rate. TCR beta V segments were, for the most part, productive about 90% or about 30% of the time in an earlier analysis.

The chain employs TRBV6-6 and TRBJ1-6, with D possibly matching TRBD1 (6 bases). The TCR comes from a man in his forties in good health and CMV-seronegative. Sequences were obtained from PBMCs. DNA of the CDR3: TGTGCCAGCCTGACAGGACACAATTCACCCCTCCACTTT. Amino acid sequence: CASLTGHNSPLHF.